The T cell receptor beta chain described here comes from a study of patients and donors after allogeneic stem cell transplantation. This clonotype was counted only a few times. TCRdb passed the RT-PCR reads through MiXCR, listing each CDR3 protein once. The sample includes about 960,000 distinct CDR3 sequences, about a sixth of them seen just once. Trimming removed 3 bases from V and 1 base from J, with 16 bases in between. Looked up from germline, CDR1 is MDHEN and CDR2 is SYDVKM. The CDR3 extends over 16 amino acids. The TCR originated in a human donor who was either an allogeneic HSCT recipient or a stem cell or donor lymphocyte infusion donor (not recorded which). It is not recorded whose cells these are; they may come from a transplant donor. The sample was blood, either unsorted or a sorted T cell fraction (not recorded which). This chain connects TRBV28 to TRBJ2-7; possibly TRBD1 or TRBD2 for D (5 bases each). The DNA of the CDR3 is TGTGCCAGCAGTTTTCAGGGACGATCTAGGTCCTACGAGCAGTACTTC. Translated: CASSFQGRSRSYEQYF.